Following are 25 T cell receptor beta chains from one sample sequenced in a study of shared clonotypes between healthy human individuals (dated by TCRdb to about 2020). Library preparation was by the immunoSEQ multiplex PCR assay. In TCRdb, the immuneACCESS table is reduced to in-frame sequences with V and J assigned. These tables do not hold every clone; where another copy was compared, an unresolved V gene accounts for under half, and the others remain unexplained. For this sample the table gives 1 million to 1.3 million clones, of which roughly 74% were detected only once. Jointly, the top ten make up 0.61% of the sample. The sample consisted of memory CD4+ T cells from PBMCs. The cell subset or site label, as the study defines it: CD45RA-negative fraction. The source of these receptors is a young man in good health. Some clones in this sample may be carry-over from other donors' samples.

The rearrangement links TRBV11-2 to TRBJ2-1, with 7 bases aligning to TRBD2. CDR3 length: 15 residues. CDR1 and CDR2 from the germline V gene are SGHAT and FQNNGV. V shed 5 bases, J shed 6 bases, and the junction held 10 bases outside the gene matches. The CDR3 DNA follows: TGTGCCAGCAGCCTACAGCGGGGAGCGGCCAATGAGCAGTTCTTC. Translation gives CASSLQRGAANEQFF.

A word on this clone: The sample holds other DNA sequences that translate to the same CDR3. The chain has TRBV5-1 and TRBJ2-1; TRBD1 aligns across 10 bases. Germline V gives CDR1 SGHRS, CDR2 YFSETQ. The CDR3 loop spans 15 amino acids. V dropped 3 bases and J dropped 2; count of bases not matched to a gene: 2. The CDR3: CASSSGQGTYNEQFF. The CDR3 nucleotides read TGCGCCAGCAGCTCGGGACAGGGGACCTACAATGAGCAGTTCTTC.

The gene calls are TRBV7-9 and TRBJ2-1; 9 bases are shared with TRBD2. The V gene end was trimmed by 1 base and the J gene end by 14 bases; junction bases not matched to a gene: 6. The CDR3 totals 13 residues. The germline V gene has CDR1 SEHNR and CDR2 FQNEAQ (reference sequence). CDR3 nucleotides: TGTGCCAGCAGCTTAGAAGAAGGGACTAGCAAGTTCTTC. Translation: CASSLEEGTSKFF.

Regarding this clone: The germline gene is not matched at one end of the junction; a read error may be the cause. The chain employs TRBV4-1 and TRBJ2-4; 15 positions match TRBD2. The CDR3 sequence is 21 residues long. The germline gives CDR1 MGHRA, CDR2 YSYEKL. The CDR3, as DNA: TGCGCCAGCAGCCACGGGCCCGGACTAGCGGGAGGGCCCTCGGCCAAAGACATTCAGTACTTC. It is translated as CASSHGPGLAGGPSAKDIQYF.

V and J are TRBV14 and TRBJ1-1; possible D gene TRBD1, 6 bases. The CDR3 has 15 residues. Between the trimmed V and J ends, which lost 4 bases and 1 base, there was a span of 13 bases. The V gene's germline CDR1 is SGHDN and CDR2 FVKESK. DNA of the CDR3: TGTGCCAGCAGCCCCCTGGGGGCGGGGAACACTGAAGCTTTCTTT. It yields the protein CASSPLGAGNTEAFF.

The chain recombines TRBV6-1 with TRBJ2-7, with D tentatively TRBD1 (6 bases). CDR1 and CDR2 (germline): MNHNS, SASEGT. The CDR3 extends over 13 amino acids. Trimming cost V 5 bases and J 5 bases, with 13 bases left between them. CDR3 in amino acids: CASSTPGVHEQYF. CDR3 nucleotide sequence: TGTGCCAGCAGTACTCCAGGGGTTCACGAGCAGTACTTC.

The CDR3 here is CASSQGGSADTQYF. For the CDR3, the DNA is TGTGCCAGCAGCCAGGGTGGGAGCGCAGATACGCAGTATTTT. The chain employs TRBV4-2 and TRBJ2-3; maybe TRBD2 (5 bases). The CDR3 has 14 residues. Trimming took 3 bases from V and 4 from J, leaving 11 bases between them. In germline, CDR1 is LGHNA, CDR2 YNFKEQ.

V usage is TRBV7-9 and J usage is TRBJ1-1; D unclear. This CDR3 region has 13 residues. Germline-derived CDR1 and CDR2 are SEHNR and FQNEAQ (reference sequence). Between the trimmed V and J ends, which lost 6 bases and 1 base, there was a span of 9 bases. CDR3 loop: CASRLTSNTEAFF. CDR3 DNA sequence: TGTGCCAGCAGGCTGACCTCGAACACTGAAGCTTTCTTT.

Remarks on this clone: A much larger clone differs by one base, so this may be a read error. The rearrangement links TRBV7-9 to TRBJ2-6; D not resolved. In germline, CDR1 is SEHNR, CDR2 FQNEAQ (reference sequence). Deletions cut 8 bases from V and 2 bases from J, with 4 bases between. The CDR3 is 12 amino acids. Here the CDR3 DNA reads TGTGCCAGCGGGGCTGGGGCCAACGTCCTGACTTTC. Encoded protein: CASGAGANVLTF.

The chain employs TRBV7-2 and TRBJ2-2; possible D gene TRBD1, 6 bases. The CDR3 is 15 amino acids. The germline V gene has CDR1 SGHTA and CDR2 FQGNSA. V lost 5 bases and J lost 1, with 11 bases in between. For the CDR3, the DNA is TGTGCCAGCAGCCAACAGACAGGGAACACCGGGGAGCTGTTTTTT. It codes for CASSQQTGNTGELFF.

This sequence joins TRBV2 and TRBJ2-7; TRBD2 matches 7 bases. J lost 0 bases, V lost 6 bases, and 5 bases had no gene match. Germline V gives CDR1 SNHLY, CDR2 FYNNEI. The CDR3 extends over 14 amino acids. The CDR3: CASRRERDSYEQYF. CDR3 coding DNA: TGTGCCAGCAGGAGGGAGCGGGACTCCTACGAGCAGTACTTC.

This chain links TRBV5-1 with TRBJ2-2; D not certain. The CDR3 is made up of 16 amino acids. The ends were cut back, 4 bases at V and 2 bases at J, with 15 bases in the middle. Germline V gene data show CDR1 as SGHRS and CDR2 as YFSETQ. CDR3 protein: CASSPTSTANTGELFF. The CDR3 coding sequence is TGCGCCAGCAGCCCCACCTCGACTGCAAACACCGGGGAGCTGTTTTTT.

This rearrangement joins TRBV5-1 to TRBJ2-7, with D uncertain. The ends were cut back, 3 bases at V and 0 bases at J, with 10 bases in the middle. Germline-derived CDR1 and CDR2 are SGHRS and YFSETQ. The CDR3 spans 14 residues. CDR3 sequence reads: CASSSGRNSYEQYF. CDR3 in DNA: TGCGCCAGCAGCTCCGGACGTAACTCCTACGAGCAGTACTTC. Together with reference TRBV5-1 and TRBJ2-7, the CDR3 gives the full variable domain: KAGVTQTPRYLIKTRGQQVTLSCSPISGHRSVSWYQQTPGQGLQFLFEYFSETQRNKGNFPGRFSGRQFSNSRSEMNVSTLELGDSALYLCASSSGRNSYEQYFGPGTRLTVT.

The chain carries TRBV4-1 and TRBJ2-5; TRBD2 agrees at 12 bases. The CDR3 is 18 amino acids. CDR1 is MGHRA and CDR2 is YSYEKL in the germline V gene. The trim removed 3 bases at V and 2 bases at J, leaving 10 bases unmatched. The CDR3 bases are TGCGCCAGCAGCCAGCCTAGCGGGAGGGCTTCAGGGCAAGAGACCCAGTACTTC. Translating it yields CASSQPSGRASGQETQYF.

This clone was recorded a few times. The chain employs TRBV5-1 and TRBJ2-1, with 8 nucleotides matching TRBD2. Trimming removed 3 bases from V and 9 bases from J; junction bases left unmatched: 8. Germline values: CDR1 SGHRS, CDR2 YFSETQ. The CDR3 is made up of 14 amino acids. The CDR3 nucleotides read TGCGCCAGCAGCTCCGGGACTAGGGGTAGTGAGCAGTTCTTC. This encodes CASSSGTRGSEQFF.

This chain links TRBV25-1 with TRBJ1-4; the D gene is possibly TRBD1 (6 bases). Germline V gives CDR1 MGHDK, CDR2 SYGVNS. Between the trimmed V and J ends, which lost 8 bases and 3 bases, there was a span of 10 bases. This CDR3 is built from 13 residues. The CDR3 region has the DNA TGTGCCAGCTCTGGACAGCCTAATGAAAAACTGTTTTTT. It codes for CASSGQPNEKLFF.

The chain links TRBV6-1 to TRBJ2-7; unclear D gene. The CDR3 covers 13 residues. Trimming removed 3 bases from V and 6 bases from J, with 12 bases in between. Germline CDR1 MNHNS, CDR2 SASEGT. This CDR3 is CASSDVQRPEQYF. The CDR3 nucleotides are TGTGCCAGCAGTGATGTACAGAGGCCCGAGCAGTACTTC.

The chain employs TRBV5-4 and TRBJ2-5, with TRBD2 as a possible D gene (5 bases). This CDR3 contains 16 residues. Germline CDR1 is SGHNT and CDR2 is YYREEE (reference sequence). Trimming pared 4 bases from V and 4 bases from J, leaving 20 bases between. This CDR3 is CASSPPSRLASETQYF. Here the CDR3 DNA reads TGTGCCAGCAGCCCCCCCTCCCGGCTAGCATCAGAGACCCAGTACTTC.

The chain carries TRBV5-1 and TRBJ2-7, with 8 nucleotides matching TRBD2. CDR3 length: 14 residues. V was clipped by 3 bases and J by 5 bases; unmatched bases: 7. Germline V CDR1 and CDR2: SGHRS, YFSETQ. The CDR3 here is CASSSQGREDEQYF. DNA of the CDR3: TGCGCCAGCAGCTCCCAGGGGCGGGAGGACGAGCAGTACTTC.

The chain carries TRBV5-4 and TRBJ1-4, with a tentative D call TRBD1 (6 bases). This CDR3 region has 15 residues. Germline V lookup: CDR1 SGHNT, CDR2 YYREEE (reference sequence). V shed 4 bases and J shed 5 bases, with 15 bases lying between them. In DNA form, the CDR3 reads TGTGCCAGCAGCCTCTTGGGGGCAAGCAATGAAAAACTGTTTTTT. It codes for CASSLLGASNEKLFF.

The chain recombines TRBV2 with TRBJ1-5, with D unclear. Trimming left V 5 bases short and J 0 bases short, with 11 bases between. The CDR3 loop spans 15 amino acids. Germline V lookup: CDR1 SNHLY, CDR2 FYNNEI. This CDR3 reads CASSPPGISNQPQHF. Written as DNA, the CDR3 is TGTGCCAGCAGTCCCCCAGGAATTAGCAATCAGCCCCAGCATTTT.

This clone was picked up many times. The rearrangement joins TRBV30 to TRBJ1-2; unclear D gene. Deletions cut 4 bases from V and 5 bases from J, with 11 bases between. Germline CDR1 reads GTSNPN; CDR2 reads SVGIG (reference sequence). The CDR3 length is 12 residues. In nucleotides, the CDR3 is TGTGCCTGGAATCCCGGACTTTATGGCTACACCTTC. Residues: CAWNPGLYGYTF.

A word on this clone: Since a much larger clone is just one base distant, this may be a read error. Other DNA sequences in this sample translate to the same CDR3. The J gene is TRBJ1-4, the V gene TRBV6-5, with unresolved D. The V gene lost 6 bases and the J gene lost 4 bases, with 3 bases spanning the gap. The germline V gene encodes CDR1 MNHEY and CDR2 SVGAGI. This CDR3 is 11 amino acids long. The CDR3 loop is CASRGNEKLFF. CDR3 coding DNA: TGTGCCAGCAGGGGTAATGAAAAACTGTTTTTT.

The chain uses TRBV7-9 and TRBJ2-1; TRBD2 aligns across 8 bases. Germline loops: CDR1 SEHNR, CDR2 FQNEAQ (reference sequence). The CDR3 spans 18 residues. V lost 1 base and J lost 6; bases outside the gene matches: 14. The DNA for the CDR3 is TGTGCCAGCAGCTTAGTTCGTGGCGGGAGGTTATGGGGCAATGAGCAGTTCTTC. This sequence encodes CASSLVRGGRLWGNEQFF.

This clone was seen ten or more times. The V and J genes are TRBV28 and TRBJ2-5; weak D call: TRBD2 (5 bases). The V gene lost 6 bases and the J gene lost 1 base, with 18 bases spanning the gap. Germline CDR1 and CDR2: MDHEN and SYDVKM. This CDR3 contains 16 residues. The CDR3 region is CASRSPRASPQETQYF. In DNA form, the CDR3 reads TGTGCCAGCAGGTCGCCGCGGGCCTCGCCCCAAGAGACCCAGTACTTC. Looking up the rest from reference TRBV28 and TRBJ2-5 gives the full variable domain: DVKVTQSSRYLVKRTGEKVFLECVQDMDHENMFWYRQDPGLGLRLIYFSYDVKMKEKGDIPEGYSVSREKKERFSLILESASTNQTSMYLCASRSPRASPQETQYFGPGTRLLVL.